This TCR beta chain is from a study of cytomegalovirus exposure and HLA in healthy donors. Study in general: Caucasian-associated ancestry cluster membership applied to about 80% of 398 genotyped donors. General study results and limits: The study labeled approximately 150 TCR beta chains cytomegalovirus-associated. Among CMV-associated TCR beta chains, most appeared HLA-restricted in a later analysis. Presence/absence analysis assumed near-uniform sequencing depth across donors.

Both 60 Vbeta primers and 13 Jbeta primers went into the PCR. Libraries were prepared by immunoSEQ multiplex PCR; TCRdb keeps only in-frame clonotypes and omits some of them. Its listing shows about 200,000 clones. Germline assignment: CDR1 SGHVS and CDR2 FNYEAQ. The CDR3 has 15 residues. The ends lost 3 bases at V and 2 bases at J; junction bases unmatched: 5. Comment on this clone: Its antigen is still unknown.

This receptor was taken from a man aged 25 to 45 in good health and CMV-seronegative. The specimen sequenced was PBMCs. V and J are TRBV7-6 and TRBJ2-7, with 9 bases that match TRBD1. The CDR3: CASSLGGQGPYEQYF. DNA for the CDR3: TGTGCCAGCAGCTTGGGGGGACAGGGACCCTACGAGCAGTACTTC.